The rows below give T cell receptor beta chains drawn from one sample of a study of HIV-infected patients and healthy controls. Each CDR3 protein gets one entry after TCRdb re-called the 5' RACE reads with MiXCR. The table has approximately 12,000 distinct CDR3 sequences, approximately 9.1% seen once. Here the sequenced sample was blood, taken before antiretroviral therapy. The receptors stem from an adult with HIV infection. The donor label of this sample is uncertain. CDR3s include the opening cysteine and the closing phenylalanine or tryptophan. The D gene is left open where the match is weak. The size of a clone is reported for some rows only, either as once, few or many, or as a class for expanded clones.

D gene	V gene	clone size	J gene	CDR3 DNA	CDR3 protein
.	TRBV24-1	many	TRBJ1-4	TGTGCCACCAGTGATCCCGGACCTAATGAAAAACTGTTTTTT	CATSDPGPNEKLFF
.	TRBV7-8	medium-sized	TRBJ2-7	TGTGCCAGCAGCTTAGCGTTCGGGTACGAGCAGTACTTC	CASSLAFGYEQYF
.	TRBV29-1	once	TRBJ1-2	TGCATAGGACAGCAGGGTGATGGCTACACCTTC	CIGQQGDGYTF
.	TRBV5-4	.	TRBJ2-3	TGTGCCAGCAGCTTACTTTCCGGGAGCACAGATACGCAGTATTTT	CASSLLSGSTDTQYF
TRBD2	TRBV12-3/TRBV12-4	many	TRBJ2-5	TGTGCCAGCAACCCTAGCGGTGGGGAAGAGACCCAGTACTTC	CASNPSGGEETQYF
.	TRBV5-4	.	TRBJ2-5	TGTGCCAGCAGCCCCGGAAACTTCCAAGAGACCCAGTACTTC	CASSPGNFQETQYF
TRBD2	TRBV5-1	many	TRBJ2-1	TGCGCCAGCAGCTTGGTAGGGCTAGCGGGTTACAATGAGCAGTTCTTC	CASSLVGLAGYNEQFF
.	TRBV9	once	TRBJ2-2	TGTGCCAGCAGTTCAGGATATAACACCGGGGAGCTGTTTTTT	CASSSGYNTGELFF
.	TRBV3-1	few	TRBJ2-7	TGTGCCAGCAGCCAGTTTCTGGGGGCGCGTTACGAGCAGTACTTC	CASSQFLGARYEQYF
.	TRBV5-1	many	TRBJ2-2	TGCGCCAGCAGCCCCGGGACTAACACCGGGGAGCTGTTTTTT	CASSPGTNTGELFF
.	TRBV4-3	many	TRBJ1-1	TGCGCCAGCAGCCAAGATCGAAACGGGGAGAACACTGAAGCTTTCTTT	CASSQDRNGENTEAFF
.	TRBV20-1	.	TRBJ2-7	TGCAGTGCCATCAATTCGGCGGGGAGCTCCTACGAGCAGTACTTC	CSAINSAGSSYEQYF
.	TRBV24-1	many	TRBJ1-5	TGTGCCACCAGTGACAACACAGGCCCCCTCGATCAGCCCCAGCATTTT	CATSDNTGPLDQPQHF
.	TRBV24-1	many	TRBJ2-5	TGTGCCACCAGCCATCCAGGGTCCATAGACCAAGAGACCCAGTACTTC	CATSHPGSIDQETQYF
TRBD2	TRBV20-1	.	TRBJ2-5	TGCAGTGCTAGGAGACAAGCGGGGGGCCAAGAGACCCAGTACTTC	CSARRQAGGQETQYF
TRBD2	TRBV5-1	.	TRBJ2-3	TGCGCCAGCAGCTTGGCAGCAACTAGCGGGAACGAGGGCACAGATACGCAGTATTTT	CASSLAATSGNEGTDTQYF
TRBD1	TRBV7-9	.	TRBJ2-7	TGTGCCATCACCCAAACGGACAGGGAGAAGTACGAGCAGTACTTC	CAITQTDREKYEQYF
TRBD1	TRBV15	many	TRBJ1-4	TGTGCCACCAGCAGGGAAAGGACAGGGGATGAAAAACTGTTTTTT	CATSRERTGDEKLFF
.	TRBV30	many	TRBJ2-3	TGTGCCTGGATGGAAGGTGCAGATACGCAGTATTTT	CAWMEGADTQYF